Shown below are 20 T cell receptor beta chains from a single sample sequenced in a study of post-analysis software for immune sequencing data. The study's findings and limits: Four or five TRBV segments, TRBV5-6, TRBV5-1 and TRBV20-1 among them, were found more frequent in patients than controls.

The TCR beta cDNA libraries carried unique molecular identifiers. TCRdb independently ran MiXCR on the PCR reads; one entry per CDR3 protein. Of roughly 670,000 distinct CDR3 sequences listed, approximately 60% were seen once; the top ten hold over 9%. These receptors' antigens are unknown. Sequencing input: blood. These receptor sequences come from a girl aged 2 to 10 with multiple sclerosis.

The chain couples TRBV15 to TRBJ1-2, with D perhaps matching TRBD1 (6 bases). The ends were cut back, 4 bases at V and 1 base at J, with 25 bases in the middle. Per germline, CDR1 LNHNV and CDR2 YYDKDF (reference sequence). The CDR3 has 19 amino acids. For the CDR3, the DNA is TGTGCCACCAGCACTCGCCCTTTGGGGTGGGACACCAATAACTATGGCTACACCTTC. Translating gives CATSTRPLGWDTNNYGYTF.

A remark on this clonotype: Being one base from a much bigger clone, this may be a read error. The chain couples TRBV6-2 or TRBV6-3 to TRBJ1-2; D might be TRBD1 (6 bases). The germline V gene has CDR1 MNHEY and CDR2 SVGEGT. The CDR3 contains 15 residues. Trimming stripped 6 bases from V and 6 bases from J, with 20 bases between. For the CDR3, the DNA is TGTGCCAGCAGCCAGCACAGGGCCAAGGAGGATGGCTACACCTTC. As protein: CASSQHRAKEDGYTF.

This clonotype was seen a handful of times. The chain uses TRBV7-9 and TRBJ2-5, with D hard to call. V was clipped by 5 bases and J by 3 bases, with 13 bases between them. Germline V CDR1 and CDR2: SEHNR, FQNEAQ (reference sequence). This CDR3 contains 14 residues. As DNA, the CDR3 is TGTGCCAGCAGCCCGGACGGACGGGAAGAGACCCAGTACTTC. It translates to CASSPDGREETQYF.

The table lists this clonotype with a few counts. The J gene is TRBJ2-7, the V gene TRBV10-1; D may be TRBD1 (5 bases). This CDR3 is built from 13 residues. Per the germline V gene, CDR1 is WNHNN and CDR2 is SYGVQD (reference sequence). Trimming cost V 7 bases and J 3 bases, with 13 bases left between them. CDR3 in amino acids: CASITTEDYEQYF. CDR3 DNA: TGCGCCAGCATTACGACAGAGGACTACGAGCAGTACTTC.

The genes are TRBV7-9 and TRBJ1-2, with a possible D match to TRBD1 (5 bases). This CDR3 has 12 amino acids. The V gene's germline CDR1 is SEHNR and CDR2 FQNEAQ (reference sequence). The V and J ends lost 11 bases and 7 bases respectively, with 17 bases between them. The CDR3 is CALGGIGAGYTF. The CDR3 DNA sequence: TGTGCCCTCGGGGGTATAGGGGCTGGCTACACCTTC.

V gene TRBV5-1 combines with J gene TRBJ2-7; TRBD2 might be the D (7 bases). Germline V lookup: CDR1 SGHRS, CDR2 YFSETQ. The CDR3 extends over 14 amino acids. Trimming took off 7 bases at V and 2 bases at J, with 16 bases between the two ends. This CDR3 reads CASAAGEGTYEQYF. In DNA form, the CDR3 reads TGCGCCAGCGCCGCAGGGGAGGGGACCTACGAGCAGTACTTC.

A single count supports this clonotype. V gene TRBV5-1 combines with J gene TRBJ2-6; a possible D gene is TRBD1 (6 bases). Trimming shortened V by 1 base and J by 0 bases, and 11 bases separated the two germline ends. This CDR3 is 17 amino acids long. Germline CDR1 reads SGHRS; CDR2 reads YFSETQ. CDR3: CASSLRTAPSGANVLTF. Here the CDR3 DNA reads TGCGCCAGCAGCTTGAGGACAGCTCCCTCTGGGGCCAACGTCCTGACTTTC.

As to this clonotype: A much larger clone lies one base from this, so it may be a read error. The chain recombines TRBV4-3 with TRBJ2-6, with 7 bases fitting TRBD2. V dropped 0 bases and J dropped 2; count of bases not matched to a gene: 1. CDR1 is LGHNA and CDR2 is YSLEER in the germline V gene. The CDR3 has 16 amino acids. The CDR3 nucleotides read TGCGCCAGCAGCCAAGAGAGCGGGGCTGGGGCCAACGTCCTGACTTTC. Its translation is CASSQESGAGANVLTF.

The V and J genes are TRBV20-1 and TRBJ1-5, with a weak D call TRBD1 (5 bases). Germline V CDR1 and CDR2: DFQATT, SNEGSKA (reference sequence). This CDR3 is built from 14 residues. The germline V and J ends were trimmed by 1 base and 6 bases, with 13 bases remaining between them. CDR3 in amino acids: CSARGKGFGQPQHF. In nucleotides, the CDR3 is TGCAGTGCTAGAGGAAAGGGGTTCGGTCAGCCCCAGCATTTT.

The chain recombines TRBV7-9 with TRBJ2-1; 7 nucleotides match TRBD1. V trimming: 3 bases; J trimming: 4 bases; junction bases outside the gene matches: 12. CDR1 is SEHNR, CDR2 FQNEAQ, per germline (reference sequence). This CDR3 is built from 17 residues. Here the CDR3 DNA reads TGTGCCAGCAGCTTTGTAGCTGGGACAGCTAGATACAATGAGCAGTTCTTC. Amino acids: CASSFVAGTARYNEQFF.

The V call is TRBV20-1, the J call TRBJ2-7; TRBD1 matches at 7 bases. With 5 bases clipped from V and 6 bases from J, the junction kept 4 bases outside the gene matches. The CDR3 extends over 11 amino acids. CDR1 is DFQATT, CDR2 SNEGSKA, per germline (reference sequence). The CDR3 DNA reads TGCAGTGCTTCGCAGGGGGTCGAGCAGTACTTC. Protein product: CSASQGVEQYF.

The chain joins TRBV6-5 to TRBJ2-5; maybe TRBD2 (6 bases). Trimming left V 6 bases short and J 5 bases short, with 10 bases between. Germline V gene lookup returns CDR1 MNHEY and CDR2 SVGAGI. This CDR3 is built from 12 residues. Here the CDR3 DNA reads TGTGCCAGCAGCATCAGCGGGGAGACCCAGTACTTC. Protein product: CASSISGETQYF.

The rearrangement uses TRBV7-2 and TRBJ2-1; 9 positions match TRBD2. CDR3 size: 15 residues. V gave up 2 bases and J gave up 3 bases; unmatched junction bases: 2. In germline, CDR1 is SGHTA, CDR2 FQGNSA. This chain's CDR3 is CASSLQRGVYNEQFF. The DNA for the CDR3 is TGTGCCAGCAGCTTACAGCGGGGGGTCTACAATGAGCAGTTCTTC. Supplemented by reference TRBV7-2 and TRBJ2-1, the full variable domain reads GAGVSQSPSNKVTEKGKDVELRCDPISGHTALYWYRQSLGQGLEFLIYFQGNSAPDKSGLPSDRFSAERTGGSVSTLTIQRTQQEDSAVYLCASSLQRGVYNEQFFGPGTRLTVL.

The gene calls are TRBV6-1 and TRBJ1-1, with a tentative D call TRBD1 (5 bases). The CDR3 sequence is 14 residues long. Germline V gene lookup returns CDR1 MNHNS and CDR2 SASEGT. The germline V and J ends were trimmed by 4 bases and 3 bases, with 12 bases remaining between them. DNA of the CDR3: TGTGCCAGCAGTGTGGGACTAAGGGACACTGAAGCTTTCTTT. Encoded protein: CASSVGLRDTEAFF.

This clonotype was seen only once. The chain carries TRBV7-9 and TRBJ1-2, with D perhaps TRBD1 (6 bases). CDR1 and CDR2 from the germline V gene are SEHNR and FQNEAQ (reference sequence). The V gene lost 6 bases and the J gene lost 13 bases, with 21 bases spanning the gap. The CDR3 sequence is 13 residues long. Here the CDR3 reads CASRSGTTGKSTF. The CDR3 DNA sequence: TGTGCCAGCAGGTCAGGCACGACAGGAAAGAGCACCTTC.

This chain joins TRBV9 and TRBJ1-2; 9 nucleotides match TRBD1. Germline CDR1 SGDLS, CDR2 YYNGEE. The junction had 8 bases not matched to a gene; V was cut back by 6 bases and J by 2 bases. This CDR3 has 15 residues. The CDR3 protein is CASNGPDRGNYGYTF. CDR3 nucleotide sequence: TGTGCCAGCAACGGACCGGACAGGGGCAACTATGGCTACACCTTC.

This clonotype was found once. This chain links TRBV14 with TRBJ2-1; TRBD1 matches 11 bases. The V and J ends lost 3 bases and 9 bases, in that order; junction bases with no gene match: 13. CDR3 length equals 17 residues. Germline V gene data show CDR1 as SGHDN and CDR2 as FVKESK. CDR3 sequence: CASSHWGAGQGGGEQFF. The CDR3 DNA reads TGTGCCAGCAGCCACTGGGGTGCGGGACAGGGGGGCGGTGAGCAGTTCTTC.

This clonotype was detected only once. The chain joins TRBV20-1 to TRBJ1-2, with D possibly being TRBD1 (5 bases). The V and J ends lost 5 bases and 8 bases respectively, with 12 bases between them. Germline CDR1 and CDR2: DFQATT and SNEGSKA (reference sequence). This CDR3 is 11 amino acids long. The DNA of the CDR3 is TGCAGTGCTTGGAGGGGCCTGGGCTACACCTTC. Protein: CSAWRGLGYTF.

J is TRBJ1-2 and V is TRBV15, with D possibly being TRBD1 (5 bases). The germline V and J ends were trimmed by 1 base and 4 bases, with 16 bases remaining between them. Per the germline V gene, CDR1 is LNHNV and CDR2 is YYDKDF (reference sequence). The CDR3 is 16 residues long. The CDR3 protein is CATSRVVRRGGYGYTF. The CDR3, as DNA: TGTGCCACCAGCAGAGTAGTAAGAAGGGGCGGCTATGGCTACACCTTC.

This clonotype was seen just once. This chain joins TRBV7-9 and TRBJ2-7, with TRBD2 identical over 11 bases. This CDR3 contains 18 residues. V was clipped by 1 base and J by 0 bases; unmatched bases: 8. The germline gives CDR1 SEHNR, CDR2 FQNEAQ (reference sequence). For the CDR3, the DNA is TGTGCCAGCAGCTTAGAGTTACTAGCGGGGGCCTACTCCTACGAGCAGTACTTC. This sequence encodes CASSLELLAGAYSYEQYF. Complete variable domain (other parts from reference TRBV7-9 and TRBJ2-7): DTGVSQNPRHKITKRGQNVTFRCDPISEHNRLYWYRQTLGQGPEFLTYFQNEAQLEKSRLLSDRFSAERPKGSFSTLEIQRTEQGDSAMYLCASSLELLAGAYSYEQYFGPGTRLTVT.